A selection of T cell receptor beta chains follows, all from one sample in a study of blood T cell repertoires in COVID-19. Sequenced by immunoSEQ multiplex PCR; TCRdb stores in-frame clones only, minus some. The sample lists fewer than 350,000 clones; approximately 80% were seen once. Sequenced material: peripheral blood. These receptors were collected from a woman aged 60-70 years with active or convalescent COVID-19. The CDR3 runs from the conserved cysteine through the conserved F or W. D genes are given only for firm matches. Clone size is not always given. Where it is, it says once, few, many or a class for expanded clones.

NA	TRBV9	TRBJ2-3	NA	TGTGCCAGCAGCTCTAGCGAAGGTCCAGATACGCAGTATTTT	CASSSSEGPDTQYF
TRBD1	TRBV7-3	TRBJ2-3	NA	TGTGCCAGCAGCTTAAGACAGGGATCTGGCACAGATACGCAGTATTTT	CASSLRQGSGTDTQYF
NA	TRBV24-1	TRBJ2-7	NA	TGTGCCACCCCGCTTTCTGGTGCGGGCTACGAGCAGTACTTC	CATPLSGAGYEQYF
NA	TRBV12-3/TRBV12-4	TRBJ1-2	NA	TGTGCCAGCAGTTTCTCAGATGGCTACACCTTC	CASSFSDGYTF
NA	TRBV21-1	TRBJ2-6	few	TGTGCCAGCAGCAAAAAAGACAGGCCCCTCTCTGGGGCCAACGTCCTGACTTTC	CASSKKDRPLSGANVLTF
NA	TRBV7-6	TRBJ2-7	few	TGTGCCAGCAGCTTATCCGGCGAGCAGTACTTC	CASSLSGEQYF
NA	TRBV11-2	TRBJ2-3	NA	TGTGCCAGCAGCTTAGAGACACAAACAAACACAGATACGCAGTATTTT	CASSLETQTNTDTQYF
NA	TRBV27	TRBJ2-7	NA	TGTGCCAGCAGTTTCGCAGGCTCCTACGAGCAGTACTTC	CASSFAGSYEQYF
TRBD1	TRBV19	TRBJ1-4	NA	TGTGCCAGTGCAAGGGACAGGGGCCCAACTAATGAAAAACTGTTTTTT	CASARDRGPTNEKLFF
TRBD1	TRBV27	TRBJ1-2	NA	TGTGCCAGCGGCCTGACAGGGGCGGGCTATGGCTACACCTTC	CASGLTGAGYGYTF
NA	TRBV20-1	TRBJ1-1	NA	TGCAGTGCTAGTACAGGGTCCTGGTTGAACACTGAAGCTTTCTTT	CSASTGSWLNTEAFF
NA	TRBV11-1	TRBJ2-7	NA	TGTGCCAGCAGCTTCCTTTTAGACGAGCAGTACTTC	CASSFLLDEQYF
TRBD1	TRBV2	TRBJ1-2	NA	TGTGCCAGCAGTGAAGGCAGGGGGTTGTCTGGCTACACCTTC	CASSEGRGLSGYTF
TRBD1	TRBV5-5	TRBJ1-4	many	TGTGCCAGCAGCTGGACGACAGGGGAGGGCGAAAAACTGTTTTTT	CASSWTTGEGEKLFF
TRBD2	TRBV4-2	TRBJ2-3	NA	TGTGCCAGCAGCCCAGCTACTAGCGGGGACCTCACAGATACGCAGTATTTT	CASSPATSGDLTDTQYF
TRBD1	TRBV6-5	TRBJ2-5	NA	TGTGCCAGCAGTTACTTAGGGACAGCCCTTCAAGAGACCCAGTACTTC	CASSYLGTALQETQYF
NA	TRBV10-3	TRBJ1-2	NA	TGTGCCACCCATCCCGGGACTGGCTATGGCTACACCTTC	CATHPGTGYGYTF
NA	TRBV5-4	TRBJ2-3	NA	TGTGCCAGCAGCCCGCCCCGGGTCTCGGGGGCAGATACGCAGTATTTT	CASSPPRVSGADTQYF
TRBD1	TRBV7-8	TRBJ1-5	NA	TGTGCCAGCAGCGGACGGGACAGCATTAAACCTAGCAATCAGCCCCAGCATTTT	CASSGRDSIKPSNQPQHF
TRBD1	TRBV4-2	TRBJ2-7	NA	TGTGCCAGCAGCCATGGGACAGCCGTTACCTACGAGCAGTACTTC	CASSHGTAVTYEQYF
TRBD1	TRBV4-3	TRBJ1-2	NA	TGCGCCAGCAGCCGCGAACCCAAGGGACAGGGGGTGGAAGCGTATGGCTACACCTTC	CASSREPKGQGVEAYGYTF
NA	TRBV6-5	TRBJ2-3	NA	TGTGCCAGCGGGGACTGGACAGATACGCAGTATTTT	CASGDWTDTQYF
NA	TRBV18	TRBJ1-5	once	TGTGCCAGCTCACCTGAACCGGGGAATCAGCCCCAGCATTTT	CASSPEPGNQPQHF
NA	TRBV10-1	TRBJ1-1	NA	TGCGCCAGCAGTGAGACGGGCACTGAAGCTTTCTTT	CASSETGTEAFF
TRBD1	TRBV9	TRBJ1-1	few	TGTGCCAGCAGCGCCCTAGGACAGGGGAGTACTGAAGCTTTCTTT	CASSALGQGSTEAFF
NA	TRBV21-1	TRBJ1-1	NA	TGTGCCAGCAGATACCGGGGTGAAGCTTTCTTT	CASRYRGEAFF
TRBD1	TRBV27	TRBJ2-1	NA	TGTGCCAGCAGTTTTGGGACAGGCTACAATGAGCAGTTCTTC	CASSFGTGYNEQFF
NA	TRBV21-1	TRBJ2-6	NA	TGTGCCAGCAGCAAAGCAACAGGGGGCGACTCTGGGGCCAACGTCCTGACTTTC	CASSKATGGDSGANVLTF
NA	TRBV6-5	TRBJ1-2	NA	TGTGCCAGCGGCGCAGGCAGAAATAACTATGGCTACACCTTC	CASGAGRNNYGYTF
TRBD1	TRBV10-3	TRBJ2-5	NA	TGTGCCATCAGTGAAGGGACAGGGGGCGGGGAGACCCAGTACTTC	CAISEGTGGGETQYF
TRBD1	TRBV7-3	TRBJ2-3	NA	TGTGCCAGCAGCGTCACAGGGGGCGGTACAGATACGCAGTATTTT	CASSVTGGGTDTQYF
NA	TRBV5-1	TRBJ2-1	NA	TGCGCCAGCAGCTTGGCGACGGGGGTGTCCTACAATGAGCAGTTCTTC	CASSLATGVSYNEQFF
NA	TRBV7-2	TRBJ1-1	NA	TGTGCCAGCAGTCATACCAAGCCAGCTTTCTTT	CASSHTKPAFF
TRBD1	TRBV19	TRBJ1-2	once	TGTGCCAGTAGGCCCGGGACAGACTATGGCTACACCTTC	CASRPGTDYGYTF
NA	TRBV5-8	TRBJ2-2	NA	TGTGCCAGCAGCCGAGGCCTGAACACCGGGGAGCTGTTTTTT	CASSRGLNTGELFF
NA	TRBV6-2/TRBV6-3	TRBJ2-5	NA	TGTGCCAGCAGTTTATGGGCCAGCCAAGAGACCCAGTACTTC	CASSLWASQETQYF
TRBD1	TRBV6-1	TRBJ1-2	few	TGTGCCAGCAGTGAAAGGCCAGGGGGCATCTATGGCTACACCTTC	CASSERPGGIYGYTF
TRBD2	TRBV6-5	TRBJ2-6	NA	TGTGCCAGCAGTCCGCGGGGGGGCCCCATGGCTTTC	CASSPRGGPMAF
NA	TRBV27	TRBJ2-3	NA	TGTGCCAGCAGTCTCTCTCCCCTATCGAGCACAGATACGCAGTATTTT	CASSLSPLSSTDTQYF
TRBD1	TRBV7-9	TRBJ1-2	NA	TGTGCCAGCAGCAACCGGGACAGAAACTATGGCTACACCTTC	CASSNRDRNYGYTF
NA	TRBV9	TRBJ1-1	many	TGTGCCAGCAGCGTAGCGGGATCAACGGGGACTGAAGCTTTCTTT	CASSVAGSTGTEAFF
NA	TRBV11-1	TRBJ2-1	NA	TGTGCCAGCAGCTTATCAGTCTCCTACAATGAGCAGTTCTTC	CASSLSVSYNEQFF
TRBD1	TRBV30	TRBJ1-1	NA	TGTGCCTGGGCTACAGGGGTGAGCACTGAAGCTTTCTTT	CAWATGVSTEAFF
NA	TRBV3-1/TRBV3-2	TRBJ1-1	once	TGTGCCAGCAGTCGGGGGGCGCGTACTGAAGCTTTCTTT	CASSRGARTEAFF
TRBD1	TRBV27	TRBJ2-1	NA	TGTGCCAGCAGTTTGGTAGGGACAGGGGCCTCACCCTACAATGAGCAGTTCTTC	CASSLVGTGASPYNEQFF
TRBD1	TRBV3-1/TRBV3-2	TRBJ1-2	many	TGTGCCAGTAGTACAGGGGTCTATGGCTACACCTTC	CASSTGVYGYTF
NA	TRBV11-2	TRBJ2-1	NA	TGTGCCAGCAGCTTAGAGGCAGGGTGGGATGAGCAGTTCTTC	CASSLEAGWDEQFF
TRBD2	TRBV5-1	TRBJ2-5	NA	TGCGCCAGCAGCCCGAATAGCGGGGGGGCCCGTGAGACCCAGTACTTC	CASSPNSGGARETQYF
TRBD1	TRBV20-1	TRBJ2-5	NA	TGCAGTGCTAGTTCCATGGACAGGGGTCGCGCAGGGGAAGAGACCCAGTACTTC	CSASSMDRGRAGEETQYF
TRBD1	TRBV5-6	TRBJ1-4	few	TGTGCCAGCAGCTCGCCGGGACAGGGTAGTGAAAAACTGTTTTTT	CASSSPGQGSEKLFF